This T cell receptor beta chain comes out of a study of cytomegalovirus exposure and HLA in healthy donors. Broader study findings: In a later analysis, the majority of CMV-associated beta chains seemingly showed HLA restriction. DRB1 had the most TCR associations and HLA-C the fewest, a later analysis found, with rates varying by HLA locus. In vitro checks showed that a few CMV-associated chains really do target CMV antigens.

The PCR was carried out with 60 Vbeta primers and 13 Jbeta primers. TCRdb keeps only in-frame clones here, not all; method: immunoSEQ multiplex PCR. The sample lists 100,000 to 150,000 clones, 55% to 75% seen once, with around 4% in the top ten. Points on this clone: Antigen unknown.

The CDR3 is made up of 12 amino acids. CDR1 and CDR2 (germline): SGHNT, YYREEE (reference sequence). Trimming removed 0 bases from V and 5 bases from J, with 5 bases in between. The chain recombines TRBV5-4 with TRBJ2-5; D uncertain. The sequencing input was PBMCs. The receptor was derived from a man between 25 and 39 years old in good health and CMV-seronegative. CDR3 protein: CASSLVTETQYF. In nucleotides, the CDR3 is TGTGCCAGCAGCTTGGTGACTGAGACCCAGTACTTC.